These 21 T cell receptor beta chains were all obtained from the same sample, sequenced in a study of technical replicates of blood from a few donors. The repertoire was sequenced with immunoSEQ multiplex PCR; TCRdb's copy has only in-frame clones and lacks some. The sample has about 59,000 clones, about 86% seen once. The sample taken for sequencing was PBMCs. The source is a human donor in good health. Some clones in this sample may be carry-over from other donors' samples.

This sequence joins TRBV27 and TRBJ2-1; weak D call: TRBD2 (5 bases). In germline, CDR1 is MNHEY, CDR2 SMNVEV (reference sequence). This CDR3 is built from 15 residues. Trimming removed 5 bases at V and 5 bases at J, with 16 bases between. The CDR3 here is CASSPRSTADNEQFF. CDR3 bases: TGTGCCAGCAGTCCGCGTTCTACAGCGGACAATGAGCAGTTCTTC.

The chain recombines TRBV2 with TRBJ1-2, with D possibly matching TRBD1 (5 bases). There are 13 residues in the CDR3. Germline CDR1 and CDR2: SNHLY and FYNNEI. V lost 2 bases and J 4 bases, leaving 8 bases between the germline ends. As DNA, the CDR3 is TGTGCCAGCAGTGAACCCAGGGTCTATGGCTACACCTTC. Protein sequence: CASSEPRVYGYTF.

The V and J genes are TRBV30 and TRBJ2-2, with D hard to call. The germline V gene encodes CDR1 GTSNPN and CDR2 SVGIG (reference sequence). V was clipped by 3 bases and J by 5 bases, with 4 bases between them. There are 11 residues in the CDR3. The CDR3 DNA reads as TGTGCCTGGAGCCGTACCGGGGAGCTGTTTTTT. Amino acid sequence: CAWSRTGELFF.

The chain couples TRBV7-2 to TRBJ2-7; perhaps TRBD2 as D (6 bases). With 0 bases removed from V and 0 bases from J, the gap between germline ends came to 15 bases. The CDR3 runs to 17 residues. Germline assignment: CDR1 SGHTA and CDR2 FQGNSA. CDR3 nucleotides: TGTGCCAGCAGCTTAGCGCAGTGGGGACTTAGCTCCTACGAGCAGTACTTC. Translating gives CASSLAQWGLSSYEQYF. Full variable domain (missing parts from reference TRBV7-2 and TRBJ2-7): GAGVSQSPSNKVTEKGKDVELRCDPISGHTALYWYRQSLGQGLEFLIYFQGNSAPDKSGLPSDRFSAERTGGSVSTLTIQRTQQEDSAVYLCASSLAQWGLSSYEQYFGPGTRLTVT.

The chain uses TRBV18 and TRBJ1-6, with TRBD1 matching 11 bases. Trimming took 5 bases from V and 6 from J; bases not matched to a gene: 9. The CDR3 extends over 17 amino acids. Germline V gene data show CDR1 as KGHSH and CDR2 as LQKENI. CDR3 nucleotide sequence: TGTGCCAGCTCATCAGGGACAGGGGGTATGAGTAATTCACCCCTCCACTTT. Its protein is CASSSGTGGMSNSPLHF. Full variable domain (missing parts from reference TRBV18 and TRBJ1-6): NAGVMQNPRHLVRRRGQEARLRCSPMKGHSHVYWYRQLPEEGLKFMVYLQKENIIDESGMPKERFSAEFPKEGPSILRIQQVVRGDSAAYFCASSSGTGGMSNSPLHFGNGTRLTVT.

The chain has TRBV5-1 and TRBJ2-7; TRBD2 agrees at 9 bases. Germline loops: CDR1 SGHRS, CDR2 YFSETQ. This CDR3 is built from 16 residues. Trimming at V came to 0 bases and at J to 1 base, leaving 5 bases not matched to a gene. This CDR3 reads CASSLAWRGGSYEQYF. In DNA, the CDR3 is TGCGCCAGCAGCTTGGCTTGGCGGGGGGGATCCTACGAGCAGTACTTC.

This rearrangement joins TRBV4-3 to TRBJ1-1; TRBD1 might be the D (5 bases). The CDR3 covers 11 residues. Germline-derived CDR1 and CDR2 are LGHNA and YSLEER. The V and J ends lost 5 bases and 6 bases respectively, with 7 bases between them. For the CDR3, the DNA is TGCGCCAGCAGCTCGGGGGCTGAAGCTTTCTTT. The encoded protein is CASSSGAEAFF.

The CDR3 loop reads CASSLVAGAEDTQYF. CDR3 DNA sequence: TGTGCCAGCAGTTTAGTAGCGGGAGCCGAAGATACGCAGTATTTT. The chain has TRBV27 and TRBJ2-3; TRBD2 matches 9 bases. The V and J ends lost 2 bases and 5 bases, in that order; junction bases with no gene match: 5. The CDR3 spans 15 residues. Germline V lookup: CDR1 MNHEY, CDR2 SMNVEV (reference sequence).

The V gene is TRBV6-5, the J gene TRBJ2-7; TRBD1 matches 8 bases. V was clipped by 4 bases and J by 5 bases; unmatched bases: 7. Germline loops: CDR1 MNHEY, CDR2 SVGAGI. This CDR3 region has 14 residues. The CDR3 spells CASSSRTGKNEQYF. The CDR3 DNA reads TGTGCCAGCAGTTCTAGGACAGGGAAGAACGAGCAGTACTTC.

CDR3: CASSRGVTGELFF. For the CDR3, the DNA is TGTGCCAGCAGCCGGGGGGTCACCGGGGAGCTGTTTTTT. The V call is TRBV7-3, the J call TRBJ2-2, with 7 positions matching TRBD2. V lost 5 bases and J lost 4; bases outside the gene matches: 1. The CDR3 totals 13 residues. Germline CDR1 reads SGHTA; CDR2 reads FQGTGA. Full variable domain (rest looked up from reference TRBV7-3 and TRBJ2-2): GAGVSQTPSNKVTEKGKYVELRCDPISGHTALYWYRQSLGQGPEFLIYFQGTGAADDSGLPNDRFFAVRPEGSVSTLKIQRTERGDSAVYLCASSRGVTGELFFGEGSRLTVL.

The table lists this clone with a count of one. The chain joins TRBV13 to TRBJ1-1, with unresolved D. Germline CDR1 PRHDT, CDR2 FYEKMQ (reference sequence). Trimming removed 0 bases from V and 8 bases from J, with 7 bases in between. CDR3 size: 12 residues. In nucleotides, the CDR3 is TGTGCCAGCAGCTTAGGAGAGCCCGAAGCTTTCTTT. It encodes CASSLGEPEAFF.

This chain uses TRBV2 with TRBJ2-7; D is perhaps TRBD2 (6 bases). Germline V CDR1 and CDR2: SNHLY, FYNNEI. With 5 bases removed from V and 0 bases from J, the gap between germline ends came to 11 bases. The CDR3 covers 14 residues. CDR3 protein: CASSSGTASYEQYF. The CDR3 coding sequence is TGTGCCAGCAGTTCCGGGACTGCCTCCTACGAGCAGTACTTC.

The genes are TRBV10-3 and TRBJ2-7, with TRBD1 as a possible D gene (5 bases). Trimming stripped 3 bases from V and 6 bases from J, with 9 bases between. CDR1 is ENHRY and CDR2 is SYGVKD in the germline V gene. The CDR3 length is 12 residues. This CDR3 reads CAISDLGREQYF. The CDR3 region has the DNA TGTGCCATCAGTGATTTGGGGCGCGAGCAGTACTTC.

The chain combines TRBV5-8 with TRBJ1-6; D remains ambiguous. With 7 bases removed from V and 0 bases from J, the gap between germline ends came to 14 bases. The CDR3 loop spans 16 amino acids. Germline assignment: CDR1 SGHTS and CDR2 YDEGEE. The CDR3 spells CASFSFGSSYNSPLHF. The DNA of the CDR3 is TGTGCCAGCTTTTCATTTGGGAGCTCCTATAATTCACCCCTCCACTTT.

CDR3 coding DNA: TGTGCCAGTAGTATAGACCCCCAGGGAGGAATAGGCTACACCTTC. Encoded protein: CASSIDPQGGIGYTF. The chain employs TRBV19 and TRBJ1-2; maybe TRBD1 (5 bases). Trimming pared 0 bases from V and 8 bases from J, leaving 16 bases between. Per the germline V gene, CDR1 is LNHDA and CDR2 is SQIVND (reference sequence). The CDR3 has 15 residues.

The genes are TRBV5-1 and TRBJ2-7, with 9 bases that match TRBD1. Germline lookup yields CDR1 SGHRS and CDR2 YFSETQ. V shed 2 bases and J 4 bases; nucleotides not matched to a gene: 10. The CDR3 totals 16 residues. Here the CDR3 DNA reads TGCGCCAGCAGCTTAAGAAAGACAGGGGGGTATTACGAGCAGTACTTC. Its protein product is CASSLRKTGGYYEQYF.

The table lists this clone with a few counts. The CDR3: CASSPVGRLAGVEQYF. The CDR3 nucleotides are TGTGCCAGCAGCCCCGTCGGGCGACTAGCGGGAGTCGAGCAGTACTTC. The chain employs TRBV7-8 and TRBJ2-7; TRBD2 agrees at 12 bases. V lost 5 bases to trimming and J lost 6 bases; unmatched junction nucleotides: 11. Germline CDR1 is SGHVS and CDR2 is FQNEAQ. The CDR3 is 16 residues long.

This clone was counted only a few times. This chain joins TRBV12-5 and TRBJ1-1; 8 bases fit TRBD1. The CDR3 extends over 13 amino acids. The V segment lost 6 bases and the J segment 4 bases; nucleotides outside the gene matches: 4. Germline-derived CDR1 and CDR2 are LGHNT and FRNRAP. The CDR3 sequence is CASGPDRGTEAFF. The CDR3 DNA reads TGTGCTAGTGGACCCGACAGGGGCACTGAAGCTTTCTTT.

J is TRBJ2-7 and V is TRBV6-6, with D uncertain. Trimming cost V 0 bases and J 4 bases, with 7 bases left between them. The CDR3 contains 13 residues. Per the germline V gene, CDR1 is MNHNY and CDR2 is SVGAGI (reference sequence). The CDR3 DNA reads TGTGCCAGCAGTTACTCGAACCGGTACGAGCAGTACTTC. Protein: CASSYSNRYEQYF.

The V and J genes are TRBV7-9 and TRBJ2-7; 13 bases align to TRBD2. Germline V lookup: CDR1 SEHNR, CDR2 FQNEAQ (reference sequence). The trim removed 4 bases at V and 7 bases at J, leaving 4 bases unmatched. The CDR3 runs 14 residues. This chain's CDR3 is CASSSLAGGYEQYF. CDR3 DNA: TGTGCCAGCAGCTCACTAGCGGGAGGGTATGAGCAGTACTTC. Based on the CDR3 plus reference TRBV7-9 and TRBJ2-7, the full variable domain is DTGVSQNPRHKITKRGQNVTFRCDPISEHNRLYWYRQTLGQGPEFLTYFQNEAQLEKSRLLSDRFSAERPKGSFSTLEIQRTEQGDSAMYLCASSSLAGGYEQYFGPGTRLTVT.

The chain carries TRBV5-5 and TRBJ1-2; TRBD1 aligns across 8 bases. The germline CDR1 and CDR2 sequences are SGHKS and YYEKEE (reference sequence). V was clipped by 4 bases and J by 5 bases; unmatched bases: 13. The CDR3 covers 16 residues. The CDR3 nucleotides read TGTGCCAGCAGCCTTCTGACAGGGGATTGGTATTATGGCTACACCTTC. Its translation is CASSLLTGDWYYGYTF.